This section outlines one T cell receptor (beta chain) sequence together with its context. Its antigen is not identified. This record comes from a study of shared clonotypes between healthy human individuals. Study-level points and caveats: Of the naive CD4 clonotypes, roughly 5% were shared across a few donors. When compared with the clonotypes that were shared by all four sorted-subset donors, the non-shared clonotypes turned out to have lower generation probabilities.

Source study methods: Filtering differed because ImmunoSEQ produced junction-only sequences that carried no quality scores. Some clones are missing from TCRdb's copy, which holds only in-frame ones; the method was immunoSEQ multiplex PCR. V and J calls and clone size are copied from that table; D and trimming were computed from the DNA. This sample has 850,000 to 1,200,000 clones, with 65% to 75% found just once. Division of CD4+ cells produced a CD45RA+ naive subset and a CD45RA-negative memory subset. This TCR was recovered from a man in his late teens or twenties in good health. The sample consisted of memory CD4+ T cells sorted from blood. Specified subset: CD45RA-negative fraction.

In nucleotides, the CDR3 is TGTGCCAGCAGCCCCCCTAGCGGGAGCGGGGATGAGCAGTTCTTC. This gives the protein CASSPPSGSGDEQFF. V is TRBV5-4 and J is TRBJ2-1; 10 bases are shared with TRBD2. From germline, CDR1 is SGHNT and CDR2 YYREEE (reference sequence). The CDR3 runs to 15 residues. With V trimmed by 4 bases and J by 8 bases, 9 bases remained unmatched.